The clone carrying this T cell receptor (beta chain) was recorded a few times. What it binds is not known. TCR beta CDR3 sequences were amplified from RNA transcripts. The HTBI primer set drove a first-round RT-PCR of the TCR CDR3. TCRdb processed the multiplex PCR reads anew with MiXCR; each CDR3 protein has one entry. The data contain fewer than 400,000 distinct CDR3 sequences, 25% of them singletons. These data come from a study of T cells in Graves' hyperthyroidism and ophthalmopathy. Among the patients, aged 18 to 65, hyperthyroidism was newly diagnosed and had lasted under 2 months. Study-level points and caveats: Classification by a 13 V-J model distinguished ophthalmopathy from stable hyperthyroidism. Peripheral blood also featured most of the thyroid clonotypes expanded above 0.001.

The TCR comes from a man over 45 with Graves' hyperthyroidism. Sequencing was carried out using blood.

CDR3 loop: CSAKKRDGEQYF. The CDR3 DNA sequence: TGCAGTGCTAAAAAAAGGGACGGGGAGCAGTACTTC. The chain combines TRBV20-1 with TRBJ2-7; either TRBD1 or TRBD2 may fit D (5 bases each). This CDR3 contains 12 residues. Germline CDR1 is DFQATT and CDR2 is SNEGSKA (reference sequence). The V end lost 4 bases, the J end lost 7 bases, and 14 bases lay between the germline ends.